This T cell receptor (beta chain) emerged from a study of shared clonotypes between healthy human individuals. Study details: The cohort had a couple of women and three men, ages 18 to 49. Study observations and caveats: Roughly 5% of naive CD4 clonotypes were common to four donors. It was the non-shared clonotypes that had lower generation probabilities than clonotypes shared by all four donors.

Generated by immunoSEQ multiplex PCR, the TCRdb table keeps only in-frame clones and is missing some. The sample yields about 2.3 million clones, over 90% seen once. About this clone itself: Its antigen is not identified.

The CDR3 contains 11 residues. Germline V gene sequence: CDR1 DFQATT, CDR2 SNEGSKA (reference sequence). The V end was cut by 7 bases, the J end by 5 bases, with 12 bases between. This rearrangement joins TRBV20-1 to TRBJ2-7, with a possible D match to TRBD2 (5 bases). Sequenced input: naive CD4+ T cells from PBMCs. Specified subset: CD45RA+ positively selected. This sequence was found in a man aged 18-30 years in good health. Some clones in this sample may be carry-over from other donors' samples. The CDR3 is CSVSPRDEQYF. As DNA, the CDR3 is TGCAGTGTTTCTCCGCGGGACGAGCAGTACTTC.